The clone carrying this TCR beta chain occurred a few times. Germline and junction disagree at one end, which may indicate a read error. This sample was included in a study of response to subunit inactivated influenza vaccine. TCRdb re-called the RT-PCR reads with MiXCR, one entry per CDR3 protein. Of 800,000 to 1,000,000 distinct CDR3 sequences listed, around 21% are singletons. Germline V CDR1 and CDR2: DFQATT, SNEGSKA (reference sequence). CDR3 length: 15 amino acids. The sequencing used PBMCs from blood, collected about 5 days after vaccination. The chain has TRBV20-1 and TRBJ1-1; TRBD1 matches 8 bases. This sequence was found in a middle-aged man who received an inactivated influenza vaccine. As DNA, the CDR3 is TGCAGTGCTCGAGACTCCGGGACAGGGAACACTGAAGCTTTCTTT. Translating gives CSARDSGTGNTEAFF.